A single sample is the source of the 23 T cell receptor beta chains below, sequenced in a study of blood T cells in healthy people across ages. It was with a sample-barcoded 5' primer and a J-beta primer mix that a second PCR of about 7 to 12 cycles was run. Via MiXCR, TCRdb re-called the 5' RACE reads, giving one row per CDR3 protein. The profile shows approximately 800,000 distinct CDR3 sequences, about 55% of them singletons. The sequenced sample was blood. The receptors here all came from a man older than 75 in good health.

The chain uses TRBV5-6 and TRBJ2-5; D remains ambiguous. The J call is uncertain, as TRBJ2-7 better fits the DNA end. CDR1 SGHDT and CDR2 YYEEEE come from the germline V gene. This CDR3 has 13 amino acids. This CDR3 is CASSALSGYEQYF. CDR3 coding DNA: TGTGCCAGCAGCGCTCTCTCCGGCTACGAGCAGTACTTC.

The chain employs TRBV15 and TRBJ1-5; maybe TRBD1 (6 bases). V lost 3 bases, J lost 6 bases, and 21 bases lay in between. The germline V gene has CDR1 LNHNV and CDR2 YYDKDF (reference sequence). The length of the CDR3 is 17 residues. This CDR3 is CATSRPPDRRVGQPQHF. The CDR3 DNA sequence: TGTGCCACCAGCAGGCCCCCAGACAGGAGGGTTGGTCAGCCCCAGCATTTT.

This clonotype turned up a few times. The chain uses TRBV15 and TRBJ2-7; perhaps D is TRBD1 or TRBD2 (5 bases each). Germline loops: CDR1 LNHNV, CDR2 YYDKDF (reference sequence). The CDR3 spans 16 residues. V was shortened by 0 bases and J by 0 bases, with 12 bases between the two germline ends. The CDR3 loop is CATSRDVGTDSYEQYF. The CDR3, as DNA: TGTGCCACCAGCAGAGATGTGGGGACGGACTCCTACGAGCAGTACTTC.

This clonotype was observed a few times. The gene calls are TRBV10-3 and TRBJ2-6; 12 bases map to TRBD1. The CDR3 loop spans 18 amino acids. V trimming: 3 bases; J trimming: 0 bases; junction bases outside the gene matches: 3. Germline V CDR1 and CDR2: ENHRY, SYGVKD. The CDR3, as DNA: TGTGCCATCAGTGATTGGGGACAGGGGGCCTCTGGGGCCAACGTCCTGACTTTC. Translating it yields CAISDWGQGASGANVLTF.

The rearrangement uses TRBV7-2 and TRBJ2-5; possible D gene TRBD2, 5 bases. The CDR3 covers 15 residues. From germline, CDR1 is SGHTA and CDR2 FQGNSA. Trimming cost V 2 bases and J 11 bases, with 21 bases left between them. For the CDR3, the DNA is TGTGCCAGCAGCTTACTGCCGGGGTCCTACAATGAGCAGTACTTC. This sequence encodes CASSLLPGSYNEQYF.

The J gene is TRBJ2-3, the V gene TRBV30; 8 nucleotides match TRBD2. The germline gives CDR1 GTSNPN, CDR2 SVGIG (reference sequence). Trimming at V came to 5 bases and at J to 14 bases, leaving 9 bases not matched to a gene. CDR3 length: 11 residues. CDR3 in amino acids: CAWRTSRYAYF. CDR3 bases: TGTGCCTGGCGGACTAGCAGATACGCGTATTTT.

This clonotype is a singleton in its sample. The chain employs TRBV25-1 and TRBJ1-1; D not resolved. This CDR3 is built from 12 residues. Germline V gives CDR1 MGHDK, CDR2 SYGVNS. V lost 7 bases and J lost 5, with 11 bases in between. CDR3 protein: CASTKGLTEAFF. The CDR3 bases are TGTGCCAGCACCAAAGGACTAACTGAAGCTTTCTTT.

This clonotype was counted once. The genes are TRBV28 and TRBJ2-1; TRBD2 agrees at 7 bases. Germline trimming cut 8 bases from V and 5 bases from J; bases unmatched to any gene: 6. There are 13 residues in the CDR3. The germline V gene has CDR1 MDHEN and CDR2 SYDVKM. CDR3 sequence: CASFREDNNEQFF. The CDR3 region has the DNA TGTGCCAGCTTCCGGGAGGATAACAATGAGCAGTTCTTC.

The gene calls are TRBV7-3 and TRBJ2-1; either TRBD1 or TRBD2 may fit D (5 bases each). The CDR3 is 20 residues long. Germline V gene data show CDR1 as SGHTA and CDR2 as FQGTGA. Trimming took off 4 bases at V and 2 bases at J, with 27 bases between the two ends. Written as DNA, the CDR3 is TGTGCCAGCAGCTCAACCACTCGAAGGGGAGCTAACCTTCCCTACAATGAGCAGTTCTTC. Its translation is CASSSTTRRGANLPYNEQFF.

This clonotype is a singleton in its sample. The CDR3 DNA reads as TGTGCCAGCAGCGAGGGACTATCCGGAAACATTCAGTACTTC. It translates to CASSEGLSGNIQYF. The chain employs TRBV9 and TRBJ2-4, with 7 nucleotides matching TRBD2. Germline loops: CDR1 SGDLS, CDR2 YYNGEE. This CDR3 contains 14 residues. The junction had 6 bases not matched to a gene; V was cut back by 3 bases and J by 6 bases.

The chain uses TRBV3-1 and TRBJ2-1, with TRBD1 matching 8 bases. V dropped 2 bases and J dropped 8; count of bases not matched to a gene: 8. This CDR3 region has 15 residues. Germline V gene data show CDR1 as LGHDT and CDR2 as YNNKEL (reference sequence). The CDR3 here is CASSQTRTGLDEQFF. The CDR3 DNA is TGTGCCAGCAGCCAAACTCGGACAGGGTTGGATGAGCAGTTCTTC.

The V call is TRBV12-3 or TRBV12-4, the J call TRBJ2-3, with D hard to call. Trimming pared 5 bases from V and 1 base from J, leaving 10 bases between. There are 14 residues in the CDR3. CDR3 bases: TGTGCCAGCAGTGTGGGTTCCGGCACAGATACGCAGTATTTT. It yields the protein CASSVGSGTDTQYF.

The V and J genes are TRBV6-6 and TRBJ1-5, with a possible D match to TRBD1 (5 bases). CDR1 is MNHNY and CDR2 is SVGAGI in the germline V gene (reference sequence). The CDR3 length is 13 residues. V was trimmed by 7 bases and J by 6 bases, leaving 13 bases between them. CDR3 residues: CASIIGGGQPQHF. DNA of the CDR3: TGTGCCAGCATCATCGGGGGGGGTCAGCCCCAGCATTTT.

The chain recombines TRBV2 with TRBJ1-5, with TRBD1 as a possible D gene (5 bases). V was clipped by 7 bases and J by 9 bases, with 19 bases between them. There are 14 residues in the CDR3. Germline V gene sequence: CDR1 SNHLY, CDR2 FYNNEI. Written as DNA, the CDR3 is TGTGCCAGCAAGTATGTGGGGGGGATCTCGCCCCAGCATTTT. Translating gives CASKYVGGISPQHF.

This clonotype was observed a handful of times. The chain is built from TRBV24-1 and TRBJ2-1; D is ambiguous. V was shortened by 9 bases and J by 6 bases, with 14 bases between the two germline ends. CDR1 and CDR2 (germline): KGHDR, SFDVKD. This CDR3 region has 13 residues. For the CDR3, the DNA is TGTGCCACCTCTCGATCGAGCGCCAATGAGCAGTTCTTC. This encodes CATSRSSANEQFF.

The chain combines TRBV4-1 with TRBJ2-4, with TRBD2 matching 8 bases. The end of the DNA is better explained by TRBJ2-5, so the J call may be wrong. Germline lookup yields CDR1 MGHRA and CDR2 YSYEKL. The CDR3 consists of 16 residues. The CDR3 DNA is TGCGCCAGCAGCCAAGGGGCGGGAGGATGGGTAGAGACCCAGTACTTC. Amino acids: CASSQGAGGWVETQYF.

The chain is built from TRBV28 and TRBJ2-3; possibly TRBD1 or TRBD2 for D (5 bases each). CDR1 is MDHEN, CDR2 SYDVKM, per germline. V was shortened by 5 bases and J by 1 base, with 13 bases between the two germline ends. The CDR3 length is 15 residues. DNA for the CDR3: TGTGCCAGCAGTATCCAGGGAGAGGGCACAGATACGCAGTATTTT. It yields the protein CASSIQGEGTDTQYF.

On this clonotype itself: At one end the junction does not follow the germline gene, possibly because of a read error. The gene calls are TRBV10-1 and TRBJ2-7, with D perhaps TRBD1 (6 bases). In germline, CDR1 is WNHNN, CDR2 SYGVQD (reference sequence). The CDR3 has 15 amino acids. CDR3 residues: CAGSEDSLGSYEQYF. DNA for the CDR3: TGCGCCGGCAGTGAGGACAGTCTGGGCTCCTACGAGCAGTACTTC.

The chain carries TRBV24-1 and TRBJ2-5, with D unclear. The J call may be mistaken, given a closer DNA end match to TRBJ2-7. This CDR3 is built from 14 residues. Germline CDR1 is KGHDR and CDR2 is SFDVKD. CDR3 in DNA: TGTGCCACCAGTGAGGCAGGATATCCCTACGAGCAGTACTTC. Translation: CATSEAGYPYEQYF.

The genes are TRBV29-1 and TRBJ2-1; possible D gene TRBD1, 5 bases. Germline V gene data show CDR1 as SQVTM and CDR2 as ANQGSEA. The CDR3 totals 12 residues. V was shortened by 4 bases and J by 2 bases, with 6 bases between the two germline ends. The CDR3 DNA reads as TGCAGCGTTGGGACAACCTACAATGAGCAGTTCTTC. This translates into CSVGTTYNEQFF.

The chain recombines TRBV5-1 with TRBJ1-2; D is unclear. Germline V gene data show CDR1 as SGHRS and CDR2 as YFSETQ. V was clipped by 0 bases and J by 4 bases, with 10 bases between them. The CDR3 has 14 residues. The CDR3 protein is CASSLDSGSYGYTF. For the CDR3, the DNA is TGCGCCAGCAGCTTGGACAGTGGGTCCTATGGCTACACCTTC.

This clonotype was detected ten times or more. The V call is TRBV2, the J call TRBJ2-1; D unclear. CDR1 and CDR2 (germline): SNHLY, FYNNEI. V lost 4 bases and J 1 base, leaving 8 bases between the germline ends. This CDR3 has 14 residues. The CDR3 spells CASSGQTSYNEQFF. CDR3 DNA: TGTGCCAGCAGTGGTCAGACATCCTACAATGAGCAGTTCTTC. Full variable domain (outside the CDR3, taken from reference TRBV2 and TRBJ2-1): EPEVTQTPSHQVTQMGQEVILRCVPISNHLYFYWYRQILGQKVEFLVSFYNNEISEKSEIFDDQFSVERPDGSNFTLKIRSTKLEDSAMYFCASSGQTSYNEQFFGPGTRLTVL.

This clonotype was picked up a small number of times. The chain joins TRBV6-5 to TRBJ2-3; D uncertain. CDR3 size: 13 residues. Trimming stripped 6 bases from V and 3 bases from J, with 10 bases between. The germline gives CDR1 MNHEY, CDR2 SVGAGI. The CDR3 loop is CASRVDGTDTQYF. The CDR3 region has the DNA TGTGCCAGCAGGGTAGACGGGACAGATACGCAGTATTTT.